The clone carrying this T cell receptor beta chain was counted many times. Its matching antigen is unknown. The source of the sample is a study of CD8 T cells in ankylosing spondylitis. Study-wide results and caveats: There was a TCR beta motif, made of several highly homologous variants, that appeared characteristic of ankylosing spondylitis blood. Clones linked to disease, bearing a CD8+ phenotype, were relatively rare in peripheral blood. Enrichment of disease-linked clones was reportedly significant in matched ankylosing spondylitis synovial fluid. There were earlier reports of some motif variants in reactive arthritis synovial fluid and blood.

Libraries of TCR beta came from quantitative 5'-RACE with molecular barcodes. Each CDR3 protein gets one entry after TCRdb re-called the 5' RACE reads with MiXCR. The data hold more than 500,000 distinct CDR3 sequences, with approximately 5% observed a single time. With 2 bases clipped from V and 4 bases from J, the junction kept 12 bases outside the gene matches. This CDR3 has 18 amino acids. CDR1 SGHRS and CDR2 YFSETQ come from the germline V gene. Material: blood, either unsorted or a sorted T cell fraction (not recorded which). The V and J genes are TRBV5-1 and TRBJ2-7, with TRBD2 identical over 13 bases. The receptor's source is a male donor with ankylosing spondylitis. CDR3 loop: CASSLLLAGGSIRYEQYF. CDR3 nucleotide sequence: TGCGCCAGCAGCTTATTACTAGCGGGAGGGTCGATCCGGTACGAGCAGTACTTC.